The 22 T cell receptor beta chains below come from one sample, sequenced in a study of cytomegalovirus exposure and HLA in healthy donors. Use of 60 Vbeta and 13 Jbeta primers characterized the PCR. Sequencing was performed with immunoSEQ multiplex PCR; in TCRdb, only in-frame clones are kept and a portion is missing. The sample lists 100,000 to 150,000 clones, more than 65% seen once, with around 14% in the top ten. Sequenced material: PBMCs. The source is an older woman in good health and CMV-seropositive.

The rearrangement uses TRBV7-9 and TRBJ1-3; no clear D. This CDR3 is built from 15 residues. Germline lookup yields CDR1 SEHNR and CDR2 FQNEAQ (reference sequence). V lost 4 bases and J lost 4, with 14 bases in between. The CDR3, as DNA: TGTGCCAGCAGCTCATGGGGAGGGTACGGAAACACCATATATTTT. As protein: CASSSWGGYGNTIYF.

The chain has TRBV11-3 and TRBJ2-3; tentatively, D is TRBD1 (5 bases). Germline V gene data show CDR1 as SGHNT and CDR2 as YENEEA. V gave up 0 bases and J gave up 2 bases, with 9 bases separating them. CDR3 length: 15 residues. In nucleotides, the CDR3 is TGTGCCAGCAGCTTAGAGGGCAGGGACACAGATACGCAGTATTTT. Protein product: CASSLEGRDTDTQYF. The whole variable domain, filled in from reference TRBV11-3 and TRBJ2-3, reads EAGVVQSPRYKIIEKKQPVAFWCNPISGHNTLYWYLQNLGQGPELLIRYENEEAVDDSQLPKDRFSAERLKGVDSTLKIQPAELGDSAVYLCASSLEGRDTDTQYFGPGTRLTVL.

This clone was recorded once. The chain has TRBV7-2 and TRBJ2-1; 7 nucleotides align to TRBD2. V trimming: 4 bases; J trimming: 5 bases; junction bases outside the gene matches: 8. Germline lookup yields CDR1 SGHTA and CDR2 FQGNSA. This CDR3 region has 15 residues. CDR3 DNA sequence: TGTGCCAGCAGCTCGTCCGGGACTATCAACAATGAGCAGTTCTTC. Its translation: CASSSSGTINNEQFF.

The J gene is TRBJ1-3, the V gene TRBV28; D is possibly TRBD1 (5 bases). The CDR3 length is 18 residues. Germline CDR1 MDHEN, CDR2 SYDVKM. Between the trimmed V and J ends, which lost 6 bases and 0 bases, there was a span of 21 bases. CDR3 protein: CASRIKISGGSSGNTIYF. In DNA form, the CDR3 reads TGTGCCAGCAGAATCAAGATATCGGGGGGAAGCTCTGGAAACACCATATATTTT.

The rearrangement links TRBV7-2 to TRBJ2-1; D gene uncertain. The CDR3 loop spans 13 amino acids. Germline V gives CDR1 SGHTA, CDR2 FQGNSA. V was trimmed by 3 bases and J by 12 bases, leaving 15 bases between them. The CDR3 protein is CASSFQSYSGQFF. In DNA form, the CDR3 reads TGTGCCAGCAGCTTCCAATCCTATTCGGGGCAGTTCTTC.

This clone appeared a few times. The chain is built from TRBV6-6 and TRBJ2-7, with D tentatively TRBD2 (5 bases). The CDR3 length is 14 residues. Trimming took off 5 bases at V and 2 bases at J, with 13 bases between the two ends. In germline, CDR1 is MNHNY, CDR2 SVGAGI (reference sequence). The CDR3 protein is CASSPPAAAYEQYF. CDR3 nucleotide sequence: TGTGCCAGCAGTCCCCCGGCAGCGGCCTACGAGCAGTACTTC.

This rearrangement joins TRBV11-2 to TRBJ1-6; tentatively, D is TRBD1 (5 bases). This CDR3 is 12 amino acids long. Trimming left V 7 bases short and J 9 bases short, with 10 bases between. CDR1 is SGHAT and CDR2 is FQNNGV in the germline V gene. CDR3 loop: CASTQTGSPLHF. CDR3 sequence (DNA): TGTGCCAGCACCCAAACAGGTTCACCCCTCCACTTT.

The genes are TRBV7-6 and TRBJ2-1; 7 positions match TRBD2. There are 14 residues in the CDR3. Per the germline V gene, CDR1 is SGHVS and CDR2 is FNYEAQ. The J segment lost 9 bases and the V segment lost 0 bases, leaving 5 bases of the junction unmatched. CDR3 DNA sequence: TGTGCCAGCAGCTTAGCGGGAGGGAGGAGTGAGCAGTTCTTC. Residues: CASSLAGGRSEQFF. Complete variable domain (other parts from reference TRBV7-6 and TRBJ2-1): GAGVSQSPRYKVTKRGQDVALRCDPISGHVSLYWYRQALGQGPEFLTYFNYEAQQDKSGLPNDRFSAERPEGSISTLTIQRTEQRDSAMYRCASSLAGGRSEQFFGPGTRLTVL.

The chain recombines TRBV7-8 with TRBJ2-7, with D maybe TRBD1 (5 bases). Between the trimmed V and J ends, which lost 5 bases and 7 bases, there was a span of 18 bases. The germline V gene has CDR1 SGHVS and CDR2 FQNEAQ. The CDR3 runs 14 residues. Here the CDR3 DNA reads TGTGCCAGCAGCCCCAGGGTCTACGACCCGGAGCAGTACTTC. It yields the protein CASSPRVYDPEQYF. The whole variable domain, filled in from reference TRBV7-8 and TRBJ2-7, reads GAGVSQSPRYKVAKRGQDVALRCDPISGHVSLFWYQQALGQGPEFLTYFQNEAQLDKSGLPSDRFFAERPEGSVSTLKIQRTQQEDSAVYLCASSPRVYDPEQYFGPGTRLTVT.

The chain is built from TRBV19 and TRBJ2-1, with 9 bases that match TRBD2. The J segment lost 8 bases and the V segment lost 5 bases, leaving 13 bases of the junction unmatched. This CDR3 region has 16 residues. Per the germline V gene, CDR1 is LNHDA and CDR2 is SQIVND (reference sequence). DNA for the CDR3: TGTGCCAGTAGTCCCCAGGCCGCCGGGACTAGCTATGAGCAGTTCTTC. Its protein is CASSPQAAGTSYEQFF.

This chain connects TRBV6-6 to TRBJ2-7; 9 bases map to TRBD1. The CDR3 extends over 15 amino acids. V was pared by 6 bases and J by 5 bases, with 11 bases of the junction left unmatched. Per the germline V gene, CDR1 is MNHNY and CDR2 is SVGAGI (reference sequence). The DNA of the CDR3 is TGTGCCAGCAGCGATTCCGGGACAGGGATCCACGAGCAGTACTTC. As protein: CASSDSGTGIHEQYF.

The chain couples TRBV19 to TRBJ2-1; TRBD2 matches 7 bases. Per the germline V gene, CDR1 is LNHDA and CDR2 is SQIVND (reference sequence). This CDR3 has 15 residues. V gave up 3 bases and J gave up 4 bases; unmatched junction bases: 6. The CDR3: CASSIFTSEYNEQFF. As DNA, the CDR3 is TGTGCCAGTAGTATTTTTACTAGCGAGTACAATGAGCAGTTCTTC.

The J gene is TRBJ1-1, the V gene TRBV5-1; D might be TRBD1 (6 bases). There are 16 residues in the CDR3. The germline CDR1 and CDR2 sequences are SGHRS and YFSETQ. The ends were cut back, 3 bases at V and 5 bases at J, with 20 bases in the middle. This CDR3 reads CASSSPADREGTEAFF. The CDR3 nucleotides are TGCGCCAGCAGCTCTCCTGCGGACAGAGAAGGGACTGAAGCTTTCTTT.

The chain joins TRBV4-2 to TRBJ2-1; 7 bases are a match to TRBD2. CDR3 length equals 17 residues. V dropped 0 bases and J dropped 0; count of bases not matched to a gene: 5. Germline CDR1 reads LGHNA; CDR2 reads YNFKEQ. The DNA of the CDR3 is TGTGCCAGCAGCCAAGATACAGCGGGGAGCTCCTACAATGAGCAGTTCTTC. Residues: CASSQDTAGSSYNEQFF.

The V gene is TRBV7-2, the J gene TRBJ1-4; TRBD1 matches 7 bases. The CDR3 is 13 amino acids. The trim removed 4 bases at V and 7 bases at J, leaving 3 bases unmatched. CDR1 is SGHTA, CDR2 FQGNSA, per germline. CDR3 in amino acids: CASSYRGGEKLFF. DNA of the CDR3: TGTGCCAGCAGCTACAGGGGTGGTGAAAAACTGTTTTTT.

The chain couples TRBV18 to TRBJ1-2, with 9 positions matching TRBD1. Germline CDR1 is KGHSH and CDR2 is LQKENI. V lost 3 bases to trimming and J lost 5 bases; unmatched junction nucleotides: 4. The length of the CDR3 is 14 residues. The CDR3 loop is CASSPRDREYGYTF. The CDR3 DNA is TGTGCCAGCTCACCTAGGGACAGGGAGTATGGCTACACCTTC.

The chain recombines TRBV23-1 with TRBJ2-1; 7 positions match TRBD1. TRBV23-1 is annotated as an ORF whose role is uncertain. The CDR3 runs to 16 residues. Losses at the gene ends were 2 bases for V and 4 bases for J; bases not matched to a gene: 8. The CDR3 reads CASSQGQASIYNEQFF. CDR3 bases: TGCGCCAGCAGTCAAGGACAGGCCTCAATTTACAATGAGCAGTTCTTC.

The chain uses TRBV27 and TRBJ1-6, with TRBD1 matching over 9 bases. The CDR3 sequence is 14 residues long. Germline lookup yields CDR1 MNHEY and CDR2 SMNVEV (reference sequence). With V trimmed by 5 bases and J by 10 bases, 6 bases remained unmatched. CDR3 sequence (DNA): TGTGCCAGCAGTCCACGGGACAGGGTATCACCCCTCCACTTT. Translation: CASSPRDRVSPLHF.

The J gene is TRBJ1-2, the V gene TRBV5-8; 10 bases match TRBD1. There are 13 residues in the CDR3. The V and J ends lost 0 bases and 7 bases, in that order; junction bases with no gene match: 0. The V gene's germline CDR1 is SGHTS and CDR2 YDEGEE. The CDR3 loop reads CASSLGDRGGYTF. CDR3 coding DNA: TGTGCCAGCAGCTTGGGGGACAGGGGTGGCTACACCTTC.

This chain links TRBV11-3 with TRBJ2-1, with TRBD2 identical over 9 bases. V was clipped by 1 base and J by 8 bases; unmatched bases: 6. The CDR3 loop spans 15 amino acids. The germline gives CDR1 SGHNT, CDR2 YENEEA. The CDR3 DNA sequence: TGTGCCAGCAGCTTAGGGGTGGCGGGAGGGTATGAGCAGTTCTTC. Protein sequence: CASSLGVAGGYEQFF.

The chain is built from TRBV7-2 and TRBJ1-1; D is unclear. The CDR3 is 13 amino acids. Trimming pared 5 bases from V and 1 base from J, leaving 8 bases between. Germline V gene lookup returns CDR1 SGHTA and CDR2 FQGNSA. Here the CDR3 reads CASSPRENTEAFF. The CDR3, as DNA: TGTGCCAGCAGCCCCCGAGAGAACACTGAAGCTTTCTTT.

The J gene is TRBJ2-7, the V gene TRBV27; TRBD1 is a possible D gene (6 bases). V lost 6 bases and J lost 1, with 16 bases in between. The CDR3 length is 15 residues. Germline loops: CDR1 MNHEY, CDR2 SMNVEV (reference sequence). The CDR3 sequence is CASSTDRTFSYEQYF. CDR3 DNA: TGTGCCAGCAGCACAGACAGGACCTTTTCCTACGAGCAGTACTTC.